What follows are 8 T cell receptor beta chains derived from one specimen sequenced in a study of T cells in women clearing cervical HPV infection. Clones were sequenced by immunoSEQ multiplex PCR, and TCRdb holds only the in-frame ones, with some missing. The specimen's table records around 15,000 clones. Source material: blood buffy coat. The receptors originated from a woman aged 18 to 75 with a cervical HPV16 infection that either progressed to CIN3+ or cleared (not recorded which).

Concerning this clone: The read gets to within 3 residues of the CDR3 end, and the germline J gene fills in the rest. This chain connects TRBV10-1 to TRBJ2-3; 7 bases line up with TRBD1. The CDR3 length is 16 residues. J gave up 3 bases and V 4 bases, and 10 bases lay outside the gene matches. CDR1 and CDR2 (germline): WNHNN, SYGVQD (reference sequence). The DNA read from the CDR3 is TGCGCCAGCAGTGCGGGACAGATGGGGCTGACAGATACG. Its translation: CASSAGQMGLTDT. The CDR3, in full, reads CASSAGQMGLTDTQYF.

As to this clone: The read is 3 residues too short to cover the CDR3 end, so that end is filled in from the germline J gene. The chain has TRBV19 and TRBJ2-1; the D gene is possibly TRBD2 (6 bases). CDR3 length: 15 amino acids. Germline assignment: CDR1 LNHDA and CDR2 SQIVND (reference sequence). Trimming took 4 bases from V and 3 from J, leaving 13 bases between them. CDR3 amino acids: CASSSGINGYNEQFF. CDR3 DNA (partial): TGTGCCAGTAGTAGCGGGATCAACGGCTACAATGAG. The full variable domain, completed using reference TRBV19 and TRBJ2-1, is DGGITQSPKYLFRKEGQNVTLSCEQNLNHDAMYWYRQDPGQGLRLIYYSQIVNDFQKGDIAEGYSVSREKKESFPLTVTSAQKNPTAFYLCASSSGINGYNEQFFGPGTRLTVL.

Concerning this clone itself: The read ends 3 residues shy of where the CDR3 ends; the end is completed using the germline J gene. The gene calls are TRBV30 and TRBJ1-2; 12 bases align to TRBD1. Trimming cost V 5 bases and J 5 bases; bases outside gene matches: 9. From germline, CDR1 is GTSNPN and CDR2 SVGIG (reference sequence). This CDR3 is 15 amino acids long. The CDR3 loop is CAWARDRGQGYGYTF. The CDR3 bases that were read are TGTGCCTGGGCAAGGGACAGGGGGCAGGGTTATGGC. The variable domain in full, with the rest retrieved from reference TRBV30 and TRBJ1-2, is SQTIHQWPATLVQPVGSPLSLECTVEGTSNPNLYWYRQAAGRGLQLLFYSVGIGQISSEVPQNLSASRPQDRQFILSSKKLLLSDSGFYLCAWARDRGQGYGYTFGSGTRLTVV.

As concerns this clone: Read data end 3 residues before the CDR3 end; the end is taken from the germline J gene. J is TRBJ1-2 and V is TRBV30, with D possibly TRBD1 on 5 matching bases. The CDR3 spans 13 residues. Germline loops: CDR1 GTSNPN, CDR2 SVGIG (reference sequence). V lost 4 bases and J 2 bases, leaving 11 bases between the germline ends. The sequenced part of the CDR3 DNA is TGTGCCTGGACCCTGACAGAGAACTATGGC. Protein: CAWTLTENYG. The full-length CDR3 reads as CAWTLTENYGYTF.

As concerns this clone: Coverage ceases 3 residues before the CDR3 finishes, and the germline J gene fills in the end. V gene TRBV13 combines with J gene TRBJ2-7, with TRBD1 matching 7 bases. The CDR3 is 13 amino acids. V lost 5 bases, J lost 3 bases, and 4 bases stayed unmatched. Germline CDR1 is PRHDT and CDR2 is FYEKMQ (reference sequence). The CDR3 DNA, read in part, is TGTGCCAGCAGCCCCAGGGGGAGCTACGAG. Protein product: CASSPRGSYE. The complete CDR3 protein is CASSPRGSYEQYF.

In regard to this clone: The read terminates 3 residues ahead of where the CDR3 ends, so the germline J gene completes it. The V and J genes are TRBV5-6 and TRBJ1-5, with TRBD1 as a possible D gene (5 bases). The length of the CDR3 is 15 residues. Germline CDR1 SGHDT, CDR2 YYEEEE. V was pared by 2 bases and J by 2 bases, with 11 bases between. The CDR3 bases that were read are TGTGCCAGCAGCTTCTTTGGGGCAGGCAATCAGCCC. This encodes CASSFFGAGNQP. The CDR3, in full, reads CASSFFGAGNQPQHF. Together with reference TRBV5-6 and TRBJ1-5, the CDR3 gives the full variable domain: DAGVTQSPTHLIKTRGQQVTLRCSPKSGHDTVSWYQQALGQGPQFIFQYYEEEERQRGNFPDRFSGHQFPNYSSELNVNALLLGDSALYLCASSFFGAGNQPQHFGDGTRLSIL.

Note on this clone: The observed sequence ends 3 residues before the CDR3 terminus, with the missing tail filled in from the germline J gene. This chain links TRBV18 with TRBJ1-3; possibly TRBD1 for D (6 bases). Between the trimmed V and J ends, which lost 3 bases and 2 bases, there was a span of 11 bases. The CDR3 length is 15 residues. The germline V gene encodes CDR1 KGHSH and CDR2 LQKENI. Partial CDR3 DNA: TGTGCCAGCTCACCTTTAGGGGGTACTGGAAACACC. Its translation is CASSPLGGTGNT. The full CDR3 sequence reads CASSPLGGTGNTIYF.

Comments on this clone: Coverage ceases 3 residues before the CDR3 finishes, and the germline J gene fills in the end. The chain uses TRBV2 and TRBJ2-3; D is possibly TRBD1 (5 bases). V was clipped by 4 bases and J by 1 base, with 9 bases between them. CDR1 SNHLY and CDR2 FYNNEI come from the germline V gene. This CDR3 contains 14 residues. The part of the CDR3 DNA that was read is TGTGCCAGCAGTGTTCAGGGTGGCACAGATACG. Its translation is CASSVQGGTDT. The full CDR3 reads CASSVQGGTDTQYF. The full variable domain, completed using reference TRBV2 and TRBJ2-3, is EPEVTQTPSHQVTQMGQEVILRCVPISNHLYFYWYRQILGQKVEFLVSFYNNEISEKSEIFDDQFSVERPDGSNFTLKIRSTKLEDSAMYFCASSVQGGTDTQYFGPGTRLTVL.